The 12 T cell receptor beta chains presented below share a single source sample, sequenced in a study of T cell repertoires in cytomegalovirus infection. TCRdb fed the reads into MiXCR, producing one record per CDR3 protein. Of 200,000 to 300,000 distinct CDR3 sequences in the sample, approximately 13% were seen once. The sequencing input was PBMCs. The receptors come from a human donor in good health (CMV status not recorded). Some clones in this sample may be carry-over from other donors' samples.

This clonotype has more than one count but fewer than ten. The chain recombines TRBV2 with TRBJ2-7; a possible D gene is TRBD2 (6 bases). CDR3 length equals 15 residues. Germline CDR1 reads SNHLY; CDR2 reads FYNNEI. V lost 7 bases to trimming and J lost 3 bases, with 19 bases between them. The CDR3 protein is CASTDGGLPNYEQYF. The CDR3 DNA reads as TGTGCCAGCACCGACGGGGGACTGCCGAACTACGAGCAGTACTTC. The complete variable domain, with remaining parts taken from reference TRBV2 and TRBJ2-7, reads EPEVTQTPSHQVTQMGQEVILRCVPISNHLYFYWYRQILGQKVEFLVSFYNNEISEKSEIFDDQFSVERPDGSNFTLKIRSTKLEDSAMYFCASTDGGLPNYEQYFGPGTRLTVT.

The chain uses TRBV13 and TRBJ2-7, with no clear D. The V end lost 3 bases, the J end lost 5 bases, and 11 bases lay between the germline ends. CDR1 and CDR2 from the germline V gene are PRHDT and FYEKMQ (reference sequence). The CDR3 runs to 13 residues. The DNA of the CDR3 is TGTGCCAGCAGCTTTTGGCTTCTGGACGAGCAGTACTTC. The encoded protein is CASSFWLLDEQYF.

Ten or more counts support this clonotype. This chain uses TRBV7-2 with TRBJ2-5; D possibly corresponds to TRBD1 (6 bases). The CDR3 is 13 amino acids. Trimming took 5 bases from V and 5 from J, leaving 12 bases between them. CDR1 and CDR2 (germline): SGHTA, FQGNSA. CDR3 sequence: CASSPERGETQYF. CDR3 bases: TGTGCCAGCAGCCCTGAGAGGGGGGAGACCCAGTACTTC. Filled out from reference TRBV7-2 and TRBJ2-5, the complete variable domain reads GAGVSQSPSNKVTEKGKDVELRCDPISGHTALYWYRQSLGQGLEFLIYFQGNSAPDKSGLPSDRFSAERTGGSVSTLTIQRTQQEDSAVYLCASSPERGETQYFGPGTRLLVL.

This clonotype has just a few counts. This chain links TRBV27 with TRBJ2-3; 7 nucleotides align to TRBD2. The CDR3 is made up of 10 amino acids. The V gene end was trimmed by 11 bases and the J gene end by 11 bases; junction bases not matched to a gene: 7. Germline V gene data show CDR1 as MNHEY and CDR2 as SMNVEV (reference sequence). The CDR3 DNA sequence: TGTGCCGAGCCTGGGGGGGGGCAGTATTTT. This translates into CAEPGGGQYF.

The V call is TRBV6-4, the J call TRBJ2-2; TRBD2 aligns across 10 bases. Trimming removed 5 bases from V and 5 bases from J; junction bases left unmatched: 5. The CDR3 consists of 15 residues. Germline lookup yields CDR1 MRHNA and CDR2 SNTAGT. The CDR3 region has the DNA TGTGCCAGCAGTCCGGCTAGCGGGAGTACCGGGGAGCTGTTTTTT. Its protein product is CASSPASGSTGELFF.

V gene TRBV6-1 combines with J gene TRBJ1-1; D is undetermined. Germline CDR1 MNHNS, CDR2 SASEGT. The CDR3 runs to 15 residues. V shed 5 bases and J shed 1 base, with 14 bases lying between them. The CDR3 reads CASSRLVVQNTEAFF. CDR3 DNA: TGTGCCAGCAGTCGGCTGGTAGTGCAGAACACTGAAGCTTTCTTT.

This clonotype was found many times. This chain connects TRBV7-2 to TRBJ2-5, with 10 bases that match TRBD1. This CDR3 is 18 amino acids long. Germline V CDR1 and CDR2: SGHTA, FQGNSA. The junction had 12 bases not matched to a gene; V was cut back by 2 bases and J by 3 bases. The CDR3 protein is CASSLWSVEDRGEETQYF. The CDR3 nucleotides read TGTGCCAGCAGCTTATGGAGCGTCGAGGACAGGGGGGAAGAGACCCAGTACTTC.

This clonotype turned up a few times. The chain combines TRBV7-9 with TRBJ2-7, with TRBD1 matching 7 bases. The trim removed 3 bases at V and 4 bases at J, leaving 9 bases unmatched. There are 15 residues in the CDR3. CDR1 and CDR2 (germline): SEHNR, FQNEAQ (reference sequence). CDR3 in DNA: TGTGCCAGCAGCTTCCGGGACAGTGGGTTTTACGAGCAGTACTTC. Translation gives CASSFRDSGFYEQYF.

This clonotype was counted between two and nine times. The CDR3 reads CATEIFLSGQPQHF. CDR3 coding DNA: TGTGCCACCGAAATTTTCCTCTCGGGTCAGCCCCAGCATTTT. The rearrangement joins TRBV19 to TRBJ1-5; D unclear. Germline assignment: CDR1 LNHDA and CDR2 SQIVND (reference sequence). This CDR3 has 14 residues. V was trimmed by 10 bases and J by 6 bases, leaving 19 bases between them.

This chain links TRBV5-1 with TRBJ1-4; D possibly corresponds to TRBD1 (6 bases). CDR3 length: 16 residues. V was clipped by 4 bases and J by 7 bases, with 20 bases between them. The germline CDR1 and CDR2 sequences are SGHRS and YFSETQ. The CDR3 spells CASSQGPAGGGEKLFF. Written as DNA, the CDR3 is TGCGCCAGCAGCCAAGGGCCCGCCGGAGGGGGTGAAAAACTGTTTTTT.

This clonotype was seen at least ten times. This chain joins TRBV18 and TRBJ1-1; TRBD1 matches 7 bases. The germline V gene has CDR1 KGHSH and CDR2 LQKENI. The junction had 8 bases not matched to a gene; V was cut back by 3 bases and J by 7 bases. This CDR3 region has 14 residues. The CDR3 sequence: CASSPTGVANEAFF. The CDR3 coding sequence is TGTGCCAGCTCACCTACAGGGGTGGCTAATGAAGCTTTCTTT.

This clonotype was seen a few times. This may stem from a read error, because a much larger clone lies one nucleotide away. The chain carries TRBV7-9 and TRBJ2-1, with 10 nucleotides matching TRBD2. The CDR3 is 15 amino acids. Germline V gene lookup returns CDR1 SEHNR and CDR2 FQNEAQ (reference sequence). V lost 5 bases, J lost 4 bases, and 5 bases stayed unmatched. CDR3 amino acids: CASSERTSGYNEQFF. CDR3 bases: TGTGCCAGCAGCGAGCGGACTAGCGGTTACAATGAGCAGTTCTTC. Combining the CDR3 with reference TRBV7-9 and TRBJ2-1 gives the whole variable domain DTGVSQNPRHKITKRGQNVTFRCDPISEHNRLYWYRQTLGQGPEFLTYFQNEAQLEKSRLLSDRFSAERPKGSFSTLEIQRTEQGDSAMYLCASSERTSGYNEQFFGPGTRLTVL.